What follows are 21 T cell receptor beta chains derived from one specimen sequenced in a study of T-cell memory formation after mild COVID-19. Using its own MiXCR run on the 5' RACE reads, TCRdb lists one record per CDR3 protein. The repertoire includes 100,000 to 150,000 distinct CDR3 sequences, approximately 15% of them detected once, and approximately 5.5% sits in the top ten. Sequencing was done on a sample of PBMCs or a T cell subset sorted from them (not recorded which). These receptors were obtained from a man aged 18 to 30 who had mild COVID-19 (a few samples of this study predate the infection). Cell type and time point are not known.

This clonotype was picked up a small number of times. DNA for the CDR3: TGTGCCAGCAGTGAGGAGGGGGGGCTGGCTGGTGAGCAGTTCTTC. The encoded protein is CASSEEGGLAGEQFF. The chain combines TRBV2 with TRBJ2-1, with a weak D call TRBD2 (7 bases). Germline V gene lookup returns CDR1 SNHLY and CDR2 FYNNEI. CDR3 length equals 15 residues. Trimming took off 3 bases at V and 9 bases at J, with 18 bases between the two ends.

This chain connects TRBV4-1 to TRBJ1-1; D might be TRBD1 (6 bases). The CDR3 covers 16 residues. V lost 4 bases to trimming and J lost 5 bases, with 20 bases between them. Germline CDR1 reads MGHRA; CDR2 reads YSYEKL. DNA of the CDR3: TGCGCCAGCAGCCCACTCTTACTGGACAGCCAAACTGAAGCTTTCTTT. Translated: CASSPLLLDSQTEAFF.

This clonotype was detected ten times or more. The chain carries TRBV7-2 and TRBJ2-5, with 8 bases fitting TRBD1. The CDR3 length is 14 residues. J was trimmed by 5 bases and V by 4 bases; bases with no gene match: 6. In germline, CDR1 is SGHTA, CDR2 FQGNSA. CDR3 in amino acids: CASSSLDRAETQYF. CDR3 nucleotide sequence: TGTGCCAGCAGCTCCCTGGACAGGGCCGAGACCCAGTACTTC.

This clonotype was detected only a few times. The CDR3 DNA reads as TGTGCCAGAAGGACGGGGGGCCCTGATACAGATACGCAGTATTTT. Translating gives CARRTGGPDTDTQYF. The gene calls are TRBV2 and TRBJ2-3; a weak D match, TRBD2 (7 bases). The CDR3 is made up of 15 amino acids. The V end was cut by 9 bases, the J end by 3 bases, with 19 bases between. CDR1 and CDR2 from the germline V gene are SNHLY and FYNNEI.

The sample holds many counts of this clonotype. V usage is TRBV12-3 or TRBV12-4 and J usage is TRBJ2-5, with D unclear. Trimming took off 6 bases at V and 5 bases at J, with 13 bases between the two ends. The CDR3 contains 13 residues. The CDR3 loop reads CASSSQFWETQYF. The CDR3 DNA reads as TGTGCCAGCAGCTCCCAGTTTTGGGAGACCCAGTACTTC.

This chain links TRBV29-1 with TRBJ2-2; 10 nucleotides match TRBD1. This CDR3 region has 14 residues. Germline trimming cut 7 bases from V and 3 bases from J; bases unmatched to any gene: 5. Germline V CDR1 and CDR2: SQVTM, ANQGSEA. DNA for the CDR3: TGCAGCGCAAGACAGGGGGCGGACACCGGGGAGCTGTTTTTT. Amino acid sequence: CSARQGADTGELFF.

The CDR3 loop is CSATGGGSPYGYTF. CDR3 DNA: TGCAGTGCCACCGGGGGGGGAAGCCCATATGGCTACACCTTC. The chain carries TRBV20-1 and TRBJ1-2; D possibly corresponds to TRBD1 (5 bases). CDR1 is DFQATT and CDR2 is SNEGSKA in the germline V gene (reference sequence). V was shortened by 6 bases and J by 5 bases, with 19 bases between the two germline ends. This CDR3 region has 14 residues.

This clonotype was counted between two and nine times. The chain is built from TRBV18 and TRBJ2-3, with TRBD1 identical over 9 bases. V dropped 8 bases and J dropped 3; count of bases not matched to a gene: 3. Germline V gene data show CDR1 as KGHSH and CDR2 as LQKENI. CDR3 length: 13 amino acids. CDR3 in DNA: TGTGCCAGCCAGACAGGGGGGACAGATACGCAGTATTTT. Translating it yields CASQTGGTDTQYF.

There are many counts of this clonotype. V is TRBV7-2 and J is TRBJ1-3; 11 bases align to TRBD1. Germline assignment: CDR1 SGHTA and CDR2 FQGNSA. CDR3 size: 13 residues. Trimming cost V 3 bases and J 10 bases; bases outside gene matches: 2. The CDR3 DNA is TGTGCCAGCAGCTTTGGGACAGGGGGGACCATATATTTT. The encoded protein is CASSFGTGGTIYF.

Written as DNA, the CDR3 is TGTGCCAGCAGCTTAGGTTACGAGCAGTTCTTC. Amino acid sequence: CASSLGYEQFF. J is TRBJ2-1 and V is TRBV11-2; D gene ambiguous. V was shortened by 1 base and J by 10 bases, with 5 bases between the two germline ends. CDR1 is SGHAT and CDR2 is FQNNGV in the germline V gene. This CDR3 comprises 11 residues.

This clonotype was seen repeatedly, ten times or more. The chain employs TRBV7-9 and TRBJ2-5; weak D call: TRBD1 (6 bases). Deletions cut 5 bases from V and 0 bases from J, with 13 bases between. Germline V gene lookup returns CDR1 SEHNR and CDR2 FQNEAQ (reference sequence). This CDR3 region has 15 residues. The CDR3 bases are TGTGCCAGCAGCCCAGGGGCGGGTTACCAAGAGACCCAGTACTTC. This sequence encodes CASSPGAGYQETQYF. The full variable domain, in which reference TRBV7-9 and TRBJ2-5 provide the parts outside the CDR3, is DTGVSQNPRHKITKRGQNVTFRCDPISEHNRLYWYRQTLGQGPEFLTYFQNEAQLEKSRLLSDRFSAERPKGSFSTLEIQRTEQGDSAMYLCASSPGAGYQETQYFGPGTRLLVL.

This clonotype came up a few times. The chain employs TRBV18 and TRBJ1-5; D is undetermined. Trimming took 4 bases from V and 2 from J, leaving 12 bases between them. This CDR3 is 15 amino acids long. Germline lookup yields CDR1 KGHSH and CDR2 LQKENI. The CDR3, as DNA: TGTGCCAGCTCACAAGGGATTGGGGGCAATCAGCCCCAGCATTTT. It yields the protein CASSQGIGGNQPQHF.

This clonotype was seen only a few times. The chain carries TRBV5-4 and TRBJ2-3; unclear D gene. The CDR3 sequence is 12 residues long. The V end lost 1 base, the J end lost 9 bases, and 9 bases lay between the germline ends. Germline assignment: CDR1 SGHNT and CDR2 YYREEE (reference sequence). The CDR3: CASSLTTGTQYF. The DNA for the CDR3 is TGTGCCAGCAGCTTGACAACGGGCACGCAGTATTTT.

This clonotype turned up a few times. The rearrangement joins TRBV7-9 to TRBJ2-1; 9 bases fit TRBD2. The junction had 11 bases not matched to a gene; V was cut back by 4 bases and J by 10 bases. Germline-derived CDR1 and CDR2 are SEHNR and FQNEAQ (reference sequence). The CDR3 spans 15 residues. CDR3 bases: TGTGCCAGCAGCTGGGAGGGTAGCGGGGGAGTGGAGCAGTTCTTC. It encodes CASSWEGSGGVEQFF.

The rearrangement links TRBV24-1 to TRBJ2-3, with TRBD1 matching 9 bases. This CDR3 comprises 15 residues. Looked up from germline, CDR1 is KGHDR and CDR2 is SFDVKD. V was pared by 0 bases and J by 7 bases, with 4 bases of the junction left unmatched. CDR3 sequence reads: CATSDLRGQGYTQYF. CDR3 in DNA: TGTGCCACCAGTGATTTGAGGGGACAGGGTTATACGCAGTATTTT.

The V gene is TRBV7-2, the J gene TRBJ2-7, with 9 nucleotides matching TRBD1. The J segment lost 4 bases and the V segment lost 1 base, leaving 5 bases of the junction unmatched. The CDR3 extends over 15 amino acids. Germline loops: CDR1 SGHTA, CDR2 FQGNSA. CDR3 protein: CASSLDWDRVYEQYV. The CDR3 bases are TGTGCCAGCAGCTTAGACTGGGACAGGGTTTACGAGCAGTACGTC.

The V and J genes are TRBV28 and TRBJ2-7; D call uncertain. The CDR3 has 11 residues. Trimming removed 7 bases from V and 4 bases from J, with 8 bases in between. Germline V gives CDR1 MDHEN, CDR2 SYDVKM. The CDR3 sequence is CASKGNYEQYV. The CDR3 bases are TGTGCCAGCAAAGGGAATTACGAGCAGTACGTC.

This clonotype was picked up a small number of times. The chain is built from TRBV6-2 or TRBV6-3 and TRBJ2-6; D might be TRBD1 (5 bases). The germline V and J ends were trimmed by 1 base and 2 bases, with 15 bases remaining between them. Germline V lookup: CDR1 MNHEY, CDR2 SVGEGT. The CDR3 spans 18 residues. The DNA of the CDR3 is TGTGCCAGCAGTTACTTCAGGGTGCTGAGGCCTGGGGCCAACGTCCTGACTTTC. Its protein is CASSYFRVLRPGANVLTF.

The chain employs TRBV28 and TRBJ2-7; possible D gene TRBD1, 6 bases. V was trimmed by 2 bases and J by 2 bases, leaving 13 bases between them. Germline lookup yields CDR1 MDHEN and CDR2 SYDVKM. This CDR3 is 15 amino acids long. The CDR3: CASSLGGNRPYEQYV. CDR3 nucleotides: TGTGCCAGCAGTTTAGGGGGCAATCGGCCCTACGAGCAGTACGTC.

The chain joins TRBV6-1 to TRBJ1-2, with a tentative D call TRBD1 (5 bases). Trimming removed 7 bases at V and 8 bases at J, with 20 bases between. The CDR3 contains 14 residues. Germline CDR1 is MNHNS and CDR2 is SASEGT. The CDR3 sequence is CASTPGRALWGYTF. CDR3 DNA: TGTGCCAGCACCCCGGGGCGGGCCCTTTGGGGCTACACCTTC.

There are many counts of this clonotype. The chain joins TRBV5-1 to TRBJ2-5, with 13 bases lining up with TRBD2. Trimming took 5 bases from V and 5 from J; bases not matched to a gene: 9. The CDR3 consists of 16 residues. Germline V gene sequence: CDR1 SGHRS, CDR2 YFSETQ. CDR3 DNA: TGCGCCAGCAGTCTTCCGGGACTAGCGGGGAGGGAGACCCAGTACTTC. Amino acid sequence: CASSLPGLAGRETQYF.